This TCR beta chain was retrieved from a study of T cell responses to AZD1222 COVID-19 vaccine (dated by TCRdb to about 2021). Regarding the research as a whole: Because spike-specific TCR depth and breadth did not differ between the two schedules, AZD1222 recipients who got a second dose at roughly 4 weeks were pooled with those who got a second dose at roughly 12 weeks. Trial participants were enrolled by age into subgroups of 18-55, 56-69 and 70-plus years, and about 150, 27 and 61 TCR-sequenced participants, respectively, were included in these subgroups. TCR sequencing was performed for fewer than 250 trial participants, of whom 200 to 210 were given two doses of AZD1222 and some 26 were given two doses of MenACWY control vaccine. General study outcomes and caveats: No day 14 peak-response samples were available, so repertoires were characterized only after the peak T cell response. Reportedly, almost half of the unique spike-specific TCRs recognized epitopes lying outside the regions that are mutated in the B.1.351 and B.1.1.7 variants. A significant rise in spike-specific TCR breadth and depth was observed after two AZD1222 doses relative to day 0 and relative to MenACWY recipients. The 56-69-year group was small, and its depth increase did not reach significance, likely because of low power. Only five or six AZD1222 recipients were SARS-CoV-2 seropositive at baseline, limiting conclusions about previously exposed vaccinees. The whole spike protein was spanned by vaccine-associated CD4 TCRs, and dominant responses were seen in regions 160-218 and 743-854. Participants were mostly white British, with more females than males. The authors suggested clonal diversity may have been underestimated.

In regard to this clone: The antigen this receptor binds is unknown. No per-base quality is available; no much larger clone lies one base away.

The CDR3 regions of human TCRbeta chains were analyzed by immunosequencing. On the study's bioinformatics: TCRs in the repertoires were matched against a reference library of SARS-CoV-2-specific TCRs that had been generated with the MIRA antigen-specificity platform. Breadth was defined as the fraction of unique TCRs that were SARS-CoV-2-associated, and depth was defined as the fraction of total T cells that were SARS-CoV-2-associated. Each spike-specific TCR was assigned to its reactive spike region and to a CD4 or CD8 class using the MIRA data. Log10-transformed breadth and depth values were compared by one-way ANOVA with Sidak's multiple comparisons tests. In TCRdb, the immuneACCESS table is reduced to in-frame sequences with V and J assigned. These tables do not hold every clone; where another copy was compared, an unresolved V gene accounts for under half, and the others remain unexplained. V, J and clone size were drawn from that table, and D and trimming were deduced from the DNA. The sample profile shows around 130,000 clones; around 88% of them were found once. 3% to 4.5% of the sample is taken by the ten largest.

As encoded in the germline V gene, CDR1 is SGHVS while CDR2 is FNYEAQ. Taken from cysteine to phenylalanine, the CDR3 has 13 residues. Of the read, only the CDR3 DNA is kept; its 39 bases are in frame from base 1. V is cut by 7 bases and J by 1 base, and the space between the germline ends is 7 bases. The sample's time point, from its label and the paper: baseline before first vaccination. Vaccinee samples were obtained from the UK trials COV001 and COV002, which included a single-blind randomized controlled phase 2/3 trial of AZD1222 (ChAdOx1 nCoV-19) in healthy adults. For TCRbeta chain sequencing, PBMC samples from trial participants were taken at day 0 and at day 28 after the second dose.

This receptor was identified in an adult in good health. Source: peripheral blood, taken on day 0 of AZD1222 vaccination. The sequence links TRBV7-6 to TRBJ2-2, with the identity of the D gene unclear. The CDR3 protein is CASTEGNTGELFF. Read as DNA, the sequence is TGTGCCAGCACTGAAGGGAACACCGGGGAGCTGTTTTTT.